Below, 18 T cell receptor beta chains from the same sample are listed, as sequenced in a study of tumor-infiltrating lymphocytes in localized non-small cell lung cancer. Method: immunoSEQ multiplex PCR; TCRdb's copy keeps in-frame clones and lacks some. The sample comprises about 9,900 clones, around 70% of which are singletons, and around 20% rests with the top ten. The sample comprised lung tumor tissue. Receptors originate from a human donor with non-small cell lung cancer.

This clone showed up just a few times. The gene calls are TRBV19 and TRBJ1-2; TRBD1 matches 7 bases. Germline loops: CDR1 LNHDA, CDR2 SQIVND (reference sequence). Trimming removed 6 bases from V and 10 bases from J; junction bases left unmatched: 8. There are 12 residues in the CDR3. The CDR3 DNA reads TGTGCCAGTAGCCGGACAGGACATTACTACACCTTC. This encodes CASSRTGHYYTF.

The V and J genes are TRBV21-1 and TRBJ2-3; TRBD1 is taken as the D call from the table, unchecked against the DNA. TRBV21-1 is tagged as a pseudogene. The CDR3 runs to 14 residues. Written as DNA, the CDR3 is TGTGCCAGCAGCAAAGGTTTCAGGGGGGATACGCAGTATTTT. This codes for CASSKGFRGDTQYF.

This clone has just one count. J is TRBJ2-1 and V is TRBV30; TRBD1 might be the D (5 bases). The CDR3 extends over 13 amino acids. V was cut by 3 bases and J by 3 bases, with 9 bases left in between. Germline V gene sequence: CDR1 GTSNPN, CDR2 SVGIG (reference sequence). The CDR3 here is CAWSLQDYNEQFF. The DNA for the CDR3 is TGTGCCTGGAGCCTACAGGACTACAATGAGCAGTTCTTC.

Only a few counts were recorded for this clone. The chain combines TRBV5-1 with TRBJ1-1, with D maybe TRBD1 (5 bases). Germline loops: CDR1 SGHRS, CDR2 YFSETQ. V was shortened by 5 bases and J by 6 bases, with 14 bases between the two germline ends. There are 13 residues in the CDR3. The CDR3 region has the DNA TGCGCCAGCAGAATTGGCGGGGGATCTGAAGCTTTCTTT. This translates into CASRIGGGSEAFF.

The rearrangement uses TRBV19 and TRBJ1-6, with D possibly matching TRBD1 (6 bases). V lost 9 bases, J lost 5 bases, and 11 bases lay in between. The germline gives CDR1 LNHDA, CDR2 SQIVND (reference sequence). The CDR3 consists of 13 residues. CDR3 sequence (DNA): TGTGCCAGCCGACAGGTGGATAATTCACCCCTCCACTTT. This sequence encodes CASRQVDNSPLHF.

CDR3 sequence: CASSAYRGRAFF. CDR3 DNA: TGTGCCAGCAGCGCTTACAGGGGTCGGGCTTTCTTT. This chain uses TRBV6-1 with TRBJ1-1, with 7 bases matching TRBD1. This CDR3 spans 12 amino acids. Germline V lookup: CDR1 MNHNS, CDR2 SASEGT. Trimming at V came to 6 bases and at J to 11 bases, leaving 9 bases not matched to a gene.

The chain links TRBV7-8 to TRBJ2-7; TRBD1 matches 7 bases. The CDR3 spans 15 residues. CDR1 SGHVS and CDR2 FQNEAQ come from the germline V gene. Losses at the gene ends were 8 bases for V and 2 bases for J; bases not matched to a gene: 12. CDR3 in amino acids: CASGPRGNSPYEQYF. In DNA, the CDR3 is TGTGCCAGCGGCCCCAGGGGGAATAGTCCCTACGAGCAGTACTTC. Together with reference TRBV7-8 and TRBJ2-7, the CDR3 gives the full variable domain: GAGVSQSPRYKVAKRGQDVALRCDPISGHVSLFWYQQALGQGPEFLTYFQNEAQLDKSGLPSDRFFAERPEGSVSTLKIQRTQQEDSAVYLCASGPRGNSPYEQYFGPGTRLTVT.

This chain uses TRBV7-9 with TRBJ1-1, with 7 positions matching TRBD1. J gave up 7 bases and V 2 bases, and 7 bases lay outside the gene matches. This CDR3 has 14 residues. The germline V gene encodes CDR1 SEHNR and CDR2 FQNEAQ (reference sequence). CDR3 nucleotide sequence: TGTGCCAGCAGCTTATCAGGGACAGCCAGTGAAGCTTTCTTT. It translates to CASSLSGTASEAFF.

V and J are TRBV6-6 and TRBJ2-1; D not certain. This CDR3 region has 13 residues. Germline CDR1 is MNHNY and CDR2 is SVGAGI (reference sequence). V was shortened by 6 bases and J by 5 bases, with 11 bases between the two germline ends. This CDR3 reads CASRTDSHNEQFF. CDR3 bases: TGTGCCAGCAGAACGGATTCCCACAATGAGCAGTTCTTC.

The rearrangement joins TRBV6-5 to TRBJ2-7, with 9 bases identical to TRBD1. J was trimmed by 4 bases and V by 6 bases; bases with no gene match: 7. CDR3 length: 14 amino acids. Germline V CDR1 and CDR2: MNHEY, SVGAGI. The CDR3 coding sequence is TGTGCCAGCAGCCCGGGACAGGGCAAGTACGAGCAGTACTTC. The encoded protein is CASSPGQGKYEQYF.

This clone occurred a few times. CDR3 in DNA: TGTGCCAGTAGTCTCATTGGGGGGGCCCGGCAGCCCCAGCATTTT. Translating it yields CASSLIGGARQPQHF. This chain joins TRBV19 and TRBJ1-5; tentative D call: TRBD1 (6 bases). Trimming pared 5 bases from V and 7 bases from J, leaving 18 bases between. This CDR3 has 15 residues. Germline lookup yields CDR1 LNHDA and CDR2 SQIVND (reference sequence).

This sequence joins TRBV5-1 and TRBJ1-1; D gene uncertain. This CDR3 is built from 13 residues. The germline CDR1 and CDR2 sequences are SGHRS and YFSETQ. The ends were cut back, 0 bases at V and 8 bases at J, with 11 bases in the middle. CDR3 sequence (DNA): TGCGCCAGCAGCTTGGCCACCGGACTCGAAGCTTTCTTT. It encodes CASSLATGLEAFF.

V is TRBV6-1 and J is TRBJ1-1; no definite D call. V shed 1 base and J shed 11 bases, with 11 bases lying between them. Looked up from germline, CDR1 is MNHNS and CDR2 is SASEGT. The CDR3 spans 12 residues. The CDR3 region has the DNA TGTGCCAGCAGTGAAGGTCCGGGCCGCGCTTTCTTT. Encoded protein: CASSEGPGRAFF.

This clone showed up just a few times. This chain links TRBV6-1 with TRBJ1-5; the D gene is possibly TRBD1 (5 bases). The V and J ends lost 8 bases and 7 bases respectively, with 15 bases between them. CDR3 size: 13 residues. The germline V gene encodes CDR1 MNHNS and CDR2 SASEGT. CDR3 sequence (DNA): TGTGCCAGCGGGTACGGGACTGGCCAGCCCCAGCATTTT. It yields the protein CASGYGTGQPQHF.

The chain recombines TRBV2 with TRBJ1-4; possible D gene TRBD1, 5 bases. V shed 8 bases and J shed 8 bases, with 12 bases lying between them. The CDR3 consists of 12 residues. CDR1 and CDR2 (germline): SNHLY, FYNNEI. CDR3 amino acids: CASSGGWEKLFF. The CDR3, as DNA: TGTGCCAGCTCTGGGGGATGGGAAAAACTGTTTTTT.

V usage is TRBV25-1 and J usage is TRBJ2-2; 9 bases fit TRBD2. The CDR3 has 16 amino acids. In germline, CDR1 is MGHDK, CDR2 SYGVNS. The V segment lost 2 bases and the J segment 8 bases; nucleotides outside the gene matches: 9. The DNA of the CDR3 is TGTGCCAGCAGTGAAAAGAGCGGGGGGTACATGGGGGAGCTGTTTTTT. Translation: CASSEKSGGYMGELFF.

The chain carries TRBV5-4 and TRBJ2-1; possibly TRBD2 for D (5 bases). Per germline, CDR1 SGHNT and CDR2 YYREEE (reference sequence). V lost 1 base and J lost 0, with 14 bases in between. This CDR3 comprises 17 residues. CDR3 bases: TGTGCCAGCAGCTTGAGCGGCAGCTTGAGCTCCTACAATGAGCAGTTCTTC. Amino acid sequence: CASSLSGSLSSYNEQFF.

The chain uses TRBV27 and TRBJ2-3; D unclear. V was clipped by 5 bases and J by 5 bases, with 5 bases between them. This CDR3 is built from 11 residues. Germline CDR1 and CDR2: MNHEY and SMNVEV (reference sequence). The CDR3 DNA reads TGTGCCAGCAGTATCGGAGATACGCAGTATTTT. This translates into CASSIGDTQYF.